One sample yielded the 8 T cell receptor beta chains listed below, sequenced in a study of blood T cell repertoires in COVID-19. The protocol was immunoSEQ multiplex PCR, while the TCRdb copy is restricted to in-frame clones and leaves out a portion. Among 150,000 to 200,000 clones listed, 85% were seen once. The specimen was peripheral blood. The receptors originated from a human donor with acute or convalescent COVID-19. The donor label of this sample is uncertain.

The rearrangement uses TRBV4-2 and TRBJ2-2; D not resolved. The germline CDR1 and CDR2 sequences are LGHNA and YNFKEQ. This CDR3 contains 15 residues. The V end lost 1 base, the J end lost 1 base, and 7 bases lay between the germline ends. CDR3: CASSQGPGNTGELFF. The CDR3 DNA sequence: TGTGCCAGCAGCCAAGGACCGGGGAACACCGGGGAGCTGTTTTTT.

This clone was seen a few times. The chain couples TRBV7-3 to TRBJ2-2; D unresolved. V lost 1 base and J 7 bases, leaving 7 bases between the germline ends. The length of the CDR3 is 13 residues. CDR1 and CDR2 (germline): SGHTA, FQGTGA. The CDR3 loop reads CASSLSSGGELFF. CDR3 nucleotide sequence: TGTGCCAGCAGCTTAAGCTCGGGCGGGGAGCTGTTTTTT.

This rearrangement joins TRBV5-1 to TRBJ2-3; 10 bases agree with TRBD2. The junction had 8 bases not matched to a gene; V was cut back by 3 bases and J by 1 base. The CDR3 runs to 17 residues. Germline-derived CDR1 and CDR2 are SGHRS and YFSETQ. Here the CDR3 DNA reads TGCGCCAGCAGCTGGAATCTAGCGGGGGATGGCACAGATACGCAGTATTTT. Encoded protein: CASSWNLAGDGTDTQYF.

The rearrangement links TRBV6-5 to TRBJ1-1; D not resolved. Per the germline V gene, CDR1 is MNHEY and CDR2 is SVGAGI. The CDR3 is 14 amino acids. V lost 1 base and J 4 bases, leaving 10 bases between the germline ends. CDR3 in DNA: TGTGCCAGCAGTTACTACGGGGTCAGCACTGAAGCTTTCTTT. Protein: CASSYYGVSTEAFF.

This clone has only a few counts. The V and J genes are TRBV5-6 and TRBJ2-7, with a tentative D call TRBD1 (6 bases). This CDR3 comprises 16 residues. CDR1 SGHDT and CDR2 YYEEEE come from the germline V gene. Between the trimmed V and J ends, which lost 4 bases and 0 bases, there was a span of 17 bases. The DNA of the CDR3 is TGTGCCAGCAGCCTCGAGTCAGGGGTTCCCTCCTACGAGCAGTACTTC. Amino acids: CASSLESGVPSYEQYF.

This chain joins TRBV5-1 and TRBJ1-2; 8 positions match TRBD1. In germline, CDR1 is SGHRS, CDR2 YFSETQ. Germline trimming cut 1 base from V and 7 bases from J; bases unmatched to any gene: 12. This CDR3 region has 16 residues. In nucleotides, the CDR3 is TGCGCCAGCAGCTTGTCGACAGGGGCCCCGCGGCCTGGCTACACCTTC. It translates to CASSLSTGAPRPGYTF. Looking up the rest from reference TRBV5-1 and TRBJ1-2 gives the full variable domain: KAGVTQTPRYLIKTRGQQVTLSCSPISGHRSVSWYQQTPGQGLQFLFEYFSETQRNKGNFPGRFSGRQFSNSRSEMNVSTLELGDSALYLCASSLSTGAPRPGYTFGSGTRLTVV.

This clone showed up just a few times. J is TRBJ2-1 and V is TRBV3-1 (or the pseudogene TRBV3-2), with 8 bases aligning to TRBD2. Germline loops: CDR1 LGHDT, CDR2 YNNKEL (reference sequence). There are 18 residues in the CDR3. V was clipped by 6 bases and J by 7 bases; unmatched bases: 20. The CDR3 protein is CASSQNVITGGGRNEQFF. CDR3 bases: TGTGCCAGCAGTCAAAACGTGATCACGGGGGGGGGCCGTAATGAGCAGTTCTTC.

The J gene is TRBJ1-2, the V gene TRBV6-1, with D tentatively TRBD1 (5 bases). The V gene's germline CDR1 is MNHNS and CDR2 SASEGT. V shed 1 base and J shed 5 bases, with 17 bases lying between them. The CDR3 extends over 16 amino acids. The CDR3 spells CASSEGAQGGRYGYTF. The CDR3 nucleotides read TGTGCCAGCAGTGAAGGGGCGCAGGGTGGGCGGTATGGCTACACCTTC.